One and the same sample provided the 23 T cell receptor beta chains below, sequenced in a study of regulatory T cells in long-lasting Graves disease. Time point noted: persistent/refractory GD, antithyroid drugs over 5 years with positive TRAb. PBMC-extracted RNA yielded the TCR library. The TCR beta library used iRepertoire HTBI primers with Arm-PCR amplification of CDR3. TCRdb re-analysed the multiplex PCR reads in MiXCR, keeping a single row per CDR3 protein. Of 700,000 or so distinct CDR3 sequences listed, about 30% are singletons. This specimen was peripheral blood mononuclear cells (PBMCs), taken when the disease was refractory, from a patient treated with antithyroid drugs. These receptors were taken from a female donor with Graves disease.

The chain uses TRBV11-2 and TRBJ2-3; TRBD2 agrees at 7 bases. V lost 1 base and J lost 0; bases outside the gene matches: 4. The CDR3 totals 16 residues. Germline CDR1 and CDR2: SGHAT and FQNNGV. CDR3 in amino acids: CASSLVPGLSTDTQYF. CDR3 bases: TGTGCCAGCAGCTTAGTACCGGGACTAAGCACAGATACGCAGTATTTT.

This clonotype was seen ten or more times. The CDR3 loop reads CASSEGNGGNQPQHF. Here the CDR3 DNA reads TGTGCCAGCAGTGAAGGGAACGGGGGCAATCAGCCCCAGCATTTT. The chain employs TRBV6-2 or TRBV6-3 and TRBJ1-5; no reliable D call. The CDR3 spans 15 residues. Germline V gene data show CDR1 as MNHEY and CDR2 as SVGEGT. The V end was cut by 5 bases, the J end by 2 bases, with 13 bases between.

This chain connects TRBV27 to TRBJ1-5; 9 nucleotides align to TRBD1. V dropped 8 bases and J dropped 7; count of bases not matched to a gene: 9. CDR3 length: 14 amino acids. From germline, CDR1 is MNHEY and CDR2 SMNVEV (reference sequence). The CDR3 DNA is TGTGCCAGCTTTCACAGGGGGCTAGAGCAGCCCCAGCATTTT. Translating it yields CASFHRGLEQPQHF.

This clonotype was recorded a few times. V is TRBV14 and J is TRBJ2-5; the D gene is possibly TRBD1 (5 bases). V was cut by 3 bases and J by 3 bases, with 11 bases left in between. The CDR3 extends over 14 amino acids. The germline V gene has CDR1 SGHDN and CDR2 FVKESK. The CDR3 nucleotides read TGTGCCAGCAGCCACCGACAGATTGAAGAGACCCAGTACTTC. Its protein product is CASSHRQIEETQYF.

This clonotype has more than one count but fewer than ten. The chain carries TRBV10-3 and TRBJ1-2; D not resolved. This CDR3 has 13 residues. Germline V CDR1 and CDR2: ENHRY, SYGVKD. Trimming stripped 2 bases from V and 5 bases from J, with 9 bases between. The CDR3 sequence: CAISEEEDYGYTF. As DNA, the CDR3 is TGTGCCATCAGTGAGGAGGAGGATTATGGCTACACCTTC.

In the case of this clonotype: This clone may be a read error of a much larger clone one base away. This chain uses TRBV5-1 with TRBJ2-5; D is ambiguous. V dropped 3 bases and J dropped 4 bases, with 10 bases sitting between them. The CDR3 spans 13 residues. Germline values: CDR1 SGHRS, CDR2 YFSETQ. The CDR3 here is CASSSASRETQYF. In DNA, the CDR3 is TGCGCCAGCAGCTCAGCGAGTCGAGAGACCCAGTACTTC.

This clonotype has more than one count but fewer than ten. This chain uses TRBV28 with TRBJ1-4; a weak D match, TRBD1 (5 bases). The V gene's germline CDR1 is MDHEN and CDR2 SYDVKM. Trimming stripped 4 bases from V and 9 bases from J, with 15 bases between. This CDR3 has 14 residues. The CDR3 spells CASSSEGLNKKLFF. In nucleotides, the CDR3 is TGTGCCAGCAGTTCCGAGGGGCTGAATAAAAAACTGTTTTTT.

The rearrangement links TRBV2 to TRBJ2-1, with 7 bases identical to TRBD2. Trimming removed 1 base from V and 7 bases from J; junction bases left unmatched: 22. Germline values: CDR1 SNHLY, CDR2 FYNNEI. The CDR3 length is 20 residues. CDR3 amino acids: CASSEEPGGPVAEMGNEQFF. In nucleotides, the CDR3 is TGTGCCAGCAGTGAAGAGCCGGGAGGACCGGTGGCGGAAATGGGAAATGAGCAGTTCTTC.

This chain uses TRBV29-1 with TRBJ1-1; D unresolved. Germline lookup yields CDR1 SQVTM and CDR2 ANQGSEA. Trimming cost V 7 bases and J 1 base, with 10 bases left between them. The CDR3 is 12 residues long. CDR3 region: CSGVGGNTEAFF. The CDR3 nucleotides read TGCAGCGGGGTTGGAGGGAACACTGAAGCTTTCTTT.

Of note for this clonotype: A much larger clone differs from this one at a single base, so this may be a read error. This likely comes from a read error, as the CDR3 has no conserved phenylalanine or tryptophan at its end. The DNA is left out, because the CDR3 cannot be placed on it with certainty; the CDR3 is given as TCRdb lists it. V gene TRBV28 combines with J gene TRBJ1-2; the D call in the table, TRBD1, was not verified against the DNA. Both ends counted, the CDR3 spans 12 residues. Germline CDR1 MDHEN, CDR2 SYDVKM. This chain's CDR3 is CASSKDRAARTL.

This clonotype was counted many times. V gene TRBV29-1 combines with J gene TRBJ1-1; D might be TRBD1 (6 bases). V was clipped by 4 bases and J by 1 base, with 13 bases between them. Germline assignment: CDR1 SQVTM and CDR2 ANQGSEA. This CDR3 has 14 amino acids. CDR3 region: CSVGVGGQNTEAFF. The CDR3 DNA reads as TGCAGCGTTGGGGTGGGGGGACAGAACACTGAAGCTTTCTTT.

J is TRBJ2-7 and V is TRBV20-1, with 10 bases lining up with TRBD2. There are 17 residues in the CDR3. The V gene's germline CDR1 is DFQATT and CDR2 SNEGSKA (reference sequence). The CDR3 region is CSAGSRFLGTSAYEQYF. The CDR3 DNA reads TGCAGCGCTGGGTCACGTTTTCTGGGGACTAGCGCGTACGAGCAGTACTTC.

This chain links TRBV27 with TRBJ2-7; possible D gene TRBD2, 6 bases. This CDR3 is built from 15 residues. Germline V gives CDR1 MNHEY, CDR2 SMNVEV (reference sequence). Trimming shortened V by 0 bases and J by 4 bases, and 13 bases separated the two germline ends. CDR3 sequence reads: CASSLSGTVQYEQYF. CDR3 in DNA: TGTGCCAGCAGTTTATCCGGGACTGTGCAATACGAGCAGTACTTC.

For this clonotype: With a much larger clone just one base away, this may be a read error. V usage is TRBV6-2 or TRBV6-3 and J usage is TRBJ1-1; the D gene is possibly TRBD1 (5 bases). V dropped 5 bases and J dropped 1 base, with 8 bases sitting between them. The CDR3 consists of 13 residues. CDR1 MNHEY and CDR2 SVGEGT come from the germline V gene. The CDR3 loop is CASSRQKNTEAFF. For the CDR3, the DNA is TGTGCCAGCAGTCGACAGAAGAACACTGAAGCTTTCTTT.

This clonotype was seen more than once but under ten times. The gene calls are TRBV19 and TRBJ1-3; D not certain. V lost 4 bases, J lost 0 bases, and 10 bases lay in between. Looked up from germline, CDR1 is LNHDA and CDR2 is SQIVND (reference sequence). The CDR3 has 15 amino acids. The CDR3 reads CASSTDRSSGNTIYF. The DNA for the CDR3 is TGTGCCAGTAGTACAGACCGGAGCTCTGGAAACACCATATATTTT. Supplemented by reference TRBV19 and TRBJ1-3, the full variable domain reads DGGITQSPKYLFRKEGQNVTLSCEQNLNHDAMYWYRQDPGQGLRLIYYSQIVNDFQKGDIAEGYSVSREKKESFPLTVTSAQKNPTAFYLCASSTDRSSGNTIYFGEGSWLTVV.

This clonotype was detected a few times. The chain uses TRBV20-1 and TRBJ2-5; 9 positions agree with TRBD2. With V trimmed by 6 bases and J by 1 base, 6 bases remained unmatched. CDR3 size: 14 residues. CDR1 DFQATT and CDR2 SNEGSKA come from the germline V gene (reference sequence). The DNA for the CDR3 is TGCAGTGCAAGGACTAGCGCACTCCAAGAGACCCAGTACTTC. Residues: CSARTSALQETQYF.

This clonotype was detected only a few times. This chain links TRBV29-1 with TRBJ1-2; D remains ambiguous. The CDR3 is 12 residues long. Germline V gene lookup returns CDR1 SQVTM and CDR2 ANQGSEA. The V gene lost 0 bases and the J gene lost 4 bases, with 6 bases spanning the gap. As DNA, the CDR3 is TGCAGCGTTGAAGAGAGGCTCTATGGCTACACCTTC. Protein product: CSVEERLYGYTF. The full variable domain, completed using reference TRBV29-1 and TRBJ1-2, is SAVISQKPSRDICQRGTSLTIQCQVDSQVTMMFWYRQQPGQSLTLIATANQGSEATYESGFVIDKFPISRPNLTFSTLTVSNMSPEDSSIYLCSVEERLYGYTFGSGTRLTVV.

This clonotype was counted at least ten times. This chain links TRBV29-1 with TRBJ1-2; D not certain. This CDR3 comprises 12 residues. Germline CDR1 is SQVTM and CDR2 is ANQGSEA. Trimming removed 6 bases at V and 2 bases at J, with 10 bases between. CDR3 sequence: CSVDDGNYGYTF. CDR3 nucleotides: TGCAGCGTGGACGACGGGAACTATGGCTACACCTTC.

The V and J genes are TRBV6-2 or TRBV6-3 and TRBJ2-7; possible D gene TRBD2, 5 bases. This CDR3 comprises 16 residues. The germline CDR1 and CDR2 sequences are MNHEY and SVGEGT. The ends were cut back, 6 bases at V and 4 bases at J, with 22 bases in the middle. This CDR3 reads CASRPLSGNPLYEQYF. The CDR3 DNA sequence: TGTGCCAGCAGACCTCTTTCCGGGAACCCACTTTACGAGCAGTACTTC.

This clonotype was seen a few times. The chain links TRBV7-3 to TRBJ1-4, with D unclear. V was trimmed by 1 base and J by 0 bases, leaving 6 bases between them. Germline V CDR1 and CDR2: SGHTA, FQGTGA. The CDR3 contains 15 residues. This chain's CDR3 is CASSLREATNEKLFF. CDR3 bases: TGTGCCAGCAGCTTAAGGGAAGCAACTAATGAAAAACTGTTTTTT.

V and J are TRBV3-1 and TRBJ2-7; no definite D call. Per germline, CDR1 LGHDT and CDR2 YNNKEL (reference sequence). With 3 bases removed from V and 2 bases from J, the gap between germline ends came to 11 bases. CDR3 length equals 14 residues. CDR3 sequence: CASSHPGQTYEQYF. CDR3 DNA sequence: TGTGCCAGCAGCCACCCGGGCCAAACCTACGAGCAGTACTTC.

The chain combines TRBV20-1 with TRBJ1-1; D ambiguous. Trimming removed 5 bases from V and 4 bases from J, with 17 bases in between. CDR1 and CDR2 (germline): DFQATT, SNEGSKA (reference sequence). There are 14 residues in the CDR3. The CDR3: CSAPNFITGTEAFF. CDR3 nucleotides: TGCAGTGCTCCTAACTTTATTACGGGCACTGAAGCTTTCTTT.

This clonotype was found many times. This rearrangement joins TRBV12-3 or TRBV12-4 to TRBJ1-2; 8 bases fit TRBD1. The length of the CDR3 is 14 residues. The junction had 5 bases not matched to a gene; V was cut back by 4 bases and J by 4 bases. The CDR3 sequence: CASSSLDRAYGYTF. The DNA for the CDR3 is TGTGCCAGCAGTTCCTTGGACAGGGCCTATGGCTACACCTTC.